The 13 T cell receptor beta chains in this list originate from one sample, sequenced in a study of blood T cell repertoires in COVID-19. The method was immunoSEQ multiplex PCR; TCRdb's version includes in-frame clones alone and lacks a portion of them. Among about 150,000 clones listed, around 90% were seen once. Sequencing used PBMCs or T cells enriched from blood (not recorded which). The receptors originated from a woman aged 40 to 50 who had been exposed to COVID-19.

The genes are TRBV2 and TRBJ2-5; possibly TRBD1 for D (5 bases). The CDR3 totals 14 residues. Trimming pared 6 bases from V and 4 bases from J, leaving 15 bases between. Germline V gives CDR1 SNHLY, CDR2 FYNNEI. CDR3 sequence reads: CASRIRRDSETQYF. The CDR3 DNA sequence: TGTGCCAGCAGAATCCGCAGGGATTCAGAGACCCAGTACTTC.

The CDR3 sequence: CASSIQVATEAFF. The CDR3 coding sequence is TGTGCCAGTAGTATACAGGTTGCGACTGAAGCTTTCTTT. The rearrangement links TRBV19 to TRBJ1-1, with no clear D. CDR1 is LNHDA and CDR2 is SQIVND in the germline V gene (reference sequence). CDR3 size: 13 residues. Trimming removed 2 bases at V and 5 bases at J, with 9 bases between.

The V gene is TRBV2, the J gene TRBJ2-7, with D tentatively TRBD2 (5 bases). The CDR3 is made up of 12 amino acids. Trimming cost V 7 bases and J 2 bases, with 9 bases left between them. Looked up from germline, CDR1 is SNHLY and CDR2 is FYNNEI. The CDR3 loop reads CASKSGAYEQYF. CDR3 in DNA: TGTGCCAGCAAGAGCGGCGCCTACGAGCAGTACTTC.

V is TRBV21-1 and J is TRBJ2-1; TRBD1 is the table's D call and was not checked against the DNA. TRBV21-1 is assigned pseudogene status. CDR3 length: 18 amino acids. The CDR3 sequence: CASSKAGQSLLSYNEQFF. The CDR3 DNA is TGTGCCAGCAGCAAAGCGGGGCAGAGTCTCCTATCCTACAATGAGCAGTTCTTC.

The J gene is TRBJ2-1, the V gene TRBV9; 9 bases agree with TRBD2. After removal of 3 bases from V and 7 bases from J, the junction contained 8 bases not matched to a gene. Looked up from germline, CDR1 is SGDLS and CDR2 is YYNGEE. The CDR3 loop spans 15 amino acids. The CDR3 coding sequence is TGTGCCAGCAGCGCGGGACTAGCACTGGCGAATGAGCAGTTCTTC. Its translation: CASSAGLALANEQFF.

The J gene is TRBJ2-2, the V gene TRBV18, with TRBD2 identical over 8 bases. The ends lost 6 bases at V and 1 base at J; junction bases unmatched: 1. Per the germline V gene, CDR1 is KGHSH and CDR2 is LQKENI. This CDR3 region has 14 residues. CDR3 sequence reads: CASSSGRNTGELFF. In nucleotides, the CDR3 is TGTGCCAGCTCGAGCGGGAGGAACACCGGGGAGCTGTTTTTT.

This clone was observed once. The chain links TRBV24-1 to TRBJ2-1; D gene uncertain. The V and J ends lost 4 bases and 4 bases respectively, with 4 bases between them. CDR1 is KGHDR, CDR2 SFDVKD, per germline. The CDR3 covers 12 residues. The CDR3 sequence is CATSDSYNEQFF. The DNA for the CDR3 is TGTGCCACCAGTGACAGTTACAATGAGCAGTTCTTC.

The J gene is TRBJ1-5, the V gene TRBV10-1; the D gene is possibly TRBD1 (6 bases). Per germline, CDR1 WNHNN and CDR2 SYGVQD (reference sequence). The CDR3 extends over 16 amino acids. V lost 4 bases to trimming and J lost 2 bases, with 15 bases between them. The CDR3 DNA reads TGCGCCAGCAGTGTTTGGGAGGGGGGTGGCAATCAGCCCCAGCATTTT. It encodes CASSVWEGGGNQPQHF.

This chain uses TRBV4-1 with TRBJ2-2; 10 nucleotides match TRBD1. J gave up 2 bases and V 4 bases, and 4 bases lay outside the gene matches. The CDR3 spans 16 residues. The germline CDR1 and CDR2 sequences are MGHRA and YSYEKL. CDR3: CASSPRDRGNTGELFF. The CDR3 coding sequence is TGCGCCAGCAGCCCCCGGGACAGGGGAAACACCGGGGAGCTGTTTTTT.

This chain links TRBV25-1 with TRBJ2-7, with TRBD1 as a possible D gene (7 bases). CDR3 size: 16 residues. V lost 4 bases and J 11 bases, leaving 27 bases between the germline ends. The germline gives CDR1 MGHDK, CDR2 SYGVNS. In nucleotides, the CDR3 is TGTGCCAGCAGTGTGTTTAGAGGGACAGCAGGATGGAGGGAGTACTTC. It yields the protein CASSVFRGTAGWREYF.

CDR3 region: CASNFYGYTF. The CDR3 region has the DNA TGTGCCTCCAACTTCTATGGCTACACCTTC. This chain joins TRBV30 and TRBJ1-2; no definite D call. Germline CDR1 GTSNPN, CDR2 SVGIG (reference sequence). This CDR3 has 10 residues. V was clipped by 7 bases and J by 4 bases, with 7 bases between them.

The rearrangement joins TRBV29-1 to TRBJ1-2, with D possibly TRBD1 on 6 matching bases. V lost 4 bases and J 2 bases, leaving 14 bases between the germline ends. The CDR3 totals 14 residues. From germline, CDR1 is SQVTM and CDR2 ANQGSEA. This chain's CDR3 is CSVVPAQGNYGYTF. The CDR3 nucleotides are TGCAGCGTTGTTCCCGCACAGGGCAACTATGGCTACACCTTC. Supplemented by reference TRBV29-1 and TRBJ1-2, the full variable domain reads SAVISQKPSRDICQRGTSLTIQCQVDSQVTMMFWYRQQPGQSLTLIATANQGSEATYESGFVIDKFPISRPNLTFSTLTVSNMSPEDSSIYLCSVVPAQGNYGYTFGSGTRLTVV.

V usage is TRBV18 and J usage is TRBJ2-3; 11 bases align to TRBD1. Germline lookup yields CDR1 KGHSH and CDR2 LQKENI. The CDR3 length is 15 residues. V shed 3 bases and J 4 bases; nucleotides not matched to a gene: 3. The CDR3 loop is CASSPGQGAPDTQYF. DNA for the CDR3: TGTGCCAGCTCACCTGGACAGGGGGCCCCAGATACGCAGTATTTT.